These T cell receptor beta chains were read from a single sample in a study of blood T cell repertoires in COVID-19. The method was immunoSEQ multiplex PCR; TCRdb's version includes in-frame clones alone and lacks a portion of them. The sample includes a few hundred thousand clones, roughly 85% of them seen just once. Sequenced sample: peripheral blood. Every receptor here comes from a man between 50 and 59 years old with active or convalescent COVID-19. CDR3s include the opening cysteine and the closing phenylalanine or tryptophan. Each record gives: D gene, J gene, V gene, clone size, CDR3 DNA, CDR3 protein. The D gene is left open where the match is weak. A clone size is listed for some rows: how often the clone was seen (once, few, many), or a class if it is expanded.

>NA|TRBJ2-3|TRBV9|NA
TGTGCCAGCAGCGCCTTTGGGGCCGCAGATACGCAGTATTTT
CASSAFGAADTQYF
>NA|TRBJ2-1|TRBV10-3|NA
TGTGCCATCAGTGCCACGACTAGTGTCAATGAGCAGTTCTTC
CAISATTSVNEQFF
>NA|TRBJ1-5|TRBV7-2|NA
TGTGCCAGCAGCTTAGTGGGCCTCAATCAGCCCCAGCATTTT
CASSLVGLNQPQHF
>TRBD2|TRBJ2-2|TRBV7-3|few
TGTGCCAGCAGCTCTAGCGGTATAAACACCGGGGAGCTGTTTTTT
CASSSSGINTGELFF
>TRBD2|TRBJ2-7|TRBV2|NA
TGTGCCACATCTAGCGGGAGGGCCAAAGCGTACGAGCAGTACTTC
CATSSGRAKAYEQYF
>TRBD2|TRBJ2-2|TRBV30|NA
TGTGCCTGGAGTGGCGGGAGGGCCGACACCGGGGAGCTGTTTTTT
CAWSGGRADTGELFF
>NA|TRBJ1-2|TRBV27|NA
TGTGCCAGCACCAATAATCCCGGGGGACTCTTCGGCTACACCTTC
CASTNNPGGLFGYTF
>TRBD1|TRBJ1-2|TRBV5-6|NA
TGTGCCAGCAGCCAAACAGGGGGTCTCTATGGCTACACCTTC
CASSQTGGLYGYTF
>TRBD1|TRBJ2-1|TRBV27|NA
TGTGCCGTGCACTACCGGGACAGGGGTAGAAATGAGCAGTTCTTC
CAVHYRDRGRNEQFF
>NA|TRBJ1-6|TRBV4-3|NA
TGCGCCAGCAGCCTTTGGGCCAAAATAAATTCACCCCTCCACTTT
CASSLWAKINSPLHF
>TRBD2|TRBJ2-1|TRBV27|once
TGTGCCAGCAGTTTATGGGGCGGGGGCTCCTACAATGAGCAGTTCTTC
CASSLWGGGSYNEQFF
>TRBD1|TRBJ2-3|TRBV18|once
TGTGCCAGCTCACCCCTAGGACAGGGCGGCACAGATACGCAGTATTTT
CASSPLGQGGTDTQYF